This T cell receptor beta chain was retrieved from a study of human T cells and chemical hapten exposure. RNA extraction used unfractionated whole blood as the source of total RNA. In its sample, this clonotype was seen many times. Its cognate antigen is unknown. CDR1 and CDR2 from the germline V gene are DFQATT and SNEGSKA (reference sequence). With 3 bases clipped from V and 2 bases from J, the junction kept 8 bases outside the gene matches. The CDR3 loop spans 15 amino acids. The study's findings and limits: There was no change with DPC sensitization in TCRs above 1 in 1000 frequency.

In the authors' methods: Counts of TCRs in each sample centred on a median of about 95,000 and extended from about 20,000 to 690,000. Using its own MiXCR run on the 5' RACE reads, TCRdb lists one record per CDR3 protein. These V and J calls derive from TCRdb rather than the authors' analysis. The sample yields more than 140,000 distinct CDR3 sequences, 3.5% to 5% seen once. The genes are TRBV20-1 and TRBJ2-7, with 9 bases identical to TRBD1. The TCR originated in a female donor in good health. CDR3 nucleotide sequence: TGCAGTGCTAGCAGCCCGGGACAGGGACCCTACGAGCAGTACTTC. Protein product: CSASSPGQGPYEQYF.